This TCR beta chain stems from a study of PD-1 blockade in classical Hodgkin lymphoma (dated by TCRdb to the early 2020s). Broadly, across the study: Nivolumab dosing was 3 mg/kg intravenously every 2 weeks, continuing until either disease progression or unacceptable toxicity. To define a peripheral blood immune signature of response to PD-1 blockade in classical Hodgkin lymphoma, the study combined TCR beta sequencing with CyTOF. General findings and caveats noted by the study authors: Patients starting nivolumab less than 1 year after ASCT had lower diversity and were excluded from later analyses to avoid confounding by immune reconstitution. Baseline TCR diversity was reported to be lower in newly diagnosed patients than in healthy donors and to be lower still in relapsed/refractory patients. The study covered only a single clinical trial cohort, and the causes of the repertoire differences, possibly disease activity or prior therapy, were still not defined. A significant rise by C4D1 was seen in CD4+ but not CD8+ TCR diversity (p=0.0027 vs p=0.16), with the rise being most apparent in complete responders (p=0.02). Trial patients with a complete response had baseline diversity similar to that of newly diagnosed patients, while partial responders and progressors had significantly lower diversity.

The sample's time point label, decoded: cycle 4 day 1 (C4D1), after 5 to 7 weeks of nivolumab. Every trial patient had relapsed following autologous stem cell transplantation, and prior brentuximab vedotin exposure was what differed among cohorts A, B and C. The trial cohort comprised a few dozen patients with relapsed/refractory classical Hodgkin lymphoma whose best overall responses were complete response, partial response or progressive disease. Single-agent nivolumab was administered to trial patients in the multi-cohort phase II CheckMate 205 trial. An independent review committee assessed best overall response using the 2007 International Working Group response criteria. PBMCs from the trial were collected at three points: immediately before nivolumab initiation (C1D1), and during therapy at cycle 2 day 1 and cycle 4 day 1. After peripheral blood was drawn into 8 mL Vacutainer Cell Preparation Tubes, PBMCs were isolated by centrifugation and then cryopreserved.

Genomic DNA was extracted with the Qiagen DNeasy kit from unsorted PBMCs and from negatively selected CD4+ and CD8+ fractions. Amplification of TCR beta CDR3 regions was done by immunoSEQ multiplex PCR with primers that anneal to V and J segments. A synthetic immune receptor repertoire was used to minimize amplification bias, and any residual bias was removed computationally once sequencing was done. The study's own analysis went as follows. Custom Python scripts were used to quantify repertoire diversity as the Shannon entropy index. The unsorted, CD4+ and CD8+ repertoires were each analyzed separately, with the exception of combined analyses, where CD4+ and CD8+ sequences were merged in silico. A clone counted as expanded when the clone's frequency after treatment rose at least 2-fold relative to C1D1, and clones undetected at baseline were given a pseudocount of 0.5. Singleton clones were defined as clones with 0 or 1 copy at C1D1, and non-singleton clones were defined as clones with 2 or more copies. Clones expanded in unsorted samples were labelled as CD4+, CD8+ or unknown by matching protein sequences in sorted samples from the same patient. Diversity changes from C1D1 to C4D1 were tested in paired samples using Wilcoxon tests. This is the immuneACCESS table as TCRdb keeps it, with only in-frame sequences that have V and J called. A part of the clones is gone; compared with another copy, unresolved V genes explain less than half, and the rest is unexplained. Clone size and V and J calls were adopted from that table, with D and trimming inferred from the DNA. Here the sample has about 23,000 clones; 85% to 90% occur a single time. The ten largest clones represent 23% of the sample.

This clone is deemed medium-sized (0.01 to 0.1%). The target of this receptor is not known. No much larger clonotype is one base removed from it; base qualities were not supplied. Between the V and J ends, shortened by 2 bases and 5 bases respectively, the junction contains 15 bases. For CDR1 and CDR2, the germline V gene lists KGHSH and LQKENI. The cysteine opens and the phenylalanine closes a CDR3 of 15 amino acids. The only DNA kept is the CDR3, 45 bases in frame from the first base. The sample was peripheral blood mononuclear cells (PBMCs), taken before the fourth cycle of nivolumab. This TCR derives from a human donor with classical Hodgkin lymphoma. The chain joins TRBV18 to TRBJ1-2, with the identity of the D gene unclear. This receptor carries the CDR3 CASSPSSATMYGYTF. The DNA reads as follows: TGTGCCAGCTCACCAAGTAGTGCAACTATGTATGGCTACACCTTC.